This TCR beta chain was captured by sequencing in a study of T cells in Graves' hyperthyroidism and ophthalmopathy. TCR beta CDR3 sequences were amplified from RNA transcripts. During a first-round RT-PCR of the TCR CDR3, the HTBI primer set was used. Each CDR3 protein gets one entry after TCRdb re-called the multiplex PCR reads with MiXCR. The sample shows a few hundred thousand distinct CDR3 sequences, 15% to 19% of them seen only once. This CDR3 comprises 17 residues. Germline values: CDR1 SGHNT, CDR2 YENEEA. V shed 5 bases, J shed 8 bases, and the junction held 17 bases outside the gene matches. The V gene is TRBV11-3, the J gene TRBJ2-1, with TRBD2 identical over 8 bases. The specimen was blood. The receptor was derived from a woman aged 25 to 39 with Graves' hyperthyroidism. This CDR3 is CASSPGSSGSWGDEQFF. CDR3 DNA: TGTGCCAGCAGCCCGGGCTCTAGCGGGTCCTGGGGAGATGAGCAGTTCTTC.